This TCR beta chain was sequenced during a study of long-term antiretroviral therapy in people with HIV. A v3.0 immunoSEQ assay was performed at survey level. TCRdb's table, derived via immunoSEQ multiplex PCR, lists solely in-frame clones and lacks some. Counted here are under 25,000 clones, approximately 83% occurring once; the ten biggest clones make up about 9.9%. This receptor was taken from a man younger than 30 with HIV. Here the sequenced sample was unsorted PBMCs, taken 0.5 years before starting antiretroviral therapy.

CDR3 region: CASSPSVGPLLANYGYTF. The CDR3 nucleotides read TGTGCCAGCAGTCCTTCGGTGGGACCGCTCTTAGCTAACTATGGCTACACCTTC. V is TRBV27 and J is TRBJ1-2; possibly TRBD1 for D (5 bases). This CDR3 spans 18 amino acids. Looked up from germline, CDR1 is MNHEY and CDR2 is SMNVEV (reference sequence). Trimming pared 5 bases from V and 0 bases from J, leaving 22 bases between.